This TCR beta chain appears in the sequencing data of a study of T cells expressing NK-cell markers. Whole-study context: Source material for TCR beta repertoires consisted of sorted CD3+CD56+NKG2C+, CD3+CD56+NKG2C- and CD3+CD56-NKG2C+ T cells.

After re-calling the 5' RACE reads, TCRdb lists one entry per CDR3 protein, DNA absent. This sample contains about 150,000 distinct CDR3 sequences. The CDR3 has 14 amino acids. Material: blood T cells: a sorted CD56 or NKG2C T cell subset, CD4+ or CD8+ T cells, or bulk PBMC T cells (not recorded which). The sequence derives from a man younger than 30 in good health. The V call is TRBV12-3 or TRBV12-4, the J call TRBJ2-5; the TRBD2 assignment by TCRdb is unverifiable without DNA. The CDR3 sequence is CASSPLRGGETQYF.